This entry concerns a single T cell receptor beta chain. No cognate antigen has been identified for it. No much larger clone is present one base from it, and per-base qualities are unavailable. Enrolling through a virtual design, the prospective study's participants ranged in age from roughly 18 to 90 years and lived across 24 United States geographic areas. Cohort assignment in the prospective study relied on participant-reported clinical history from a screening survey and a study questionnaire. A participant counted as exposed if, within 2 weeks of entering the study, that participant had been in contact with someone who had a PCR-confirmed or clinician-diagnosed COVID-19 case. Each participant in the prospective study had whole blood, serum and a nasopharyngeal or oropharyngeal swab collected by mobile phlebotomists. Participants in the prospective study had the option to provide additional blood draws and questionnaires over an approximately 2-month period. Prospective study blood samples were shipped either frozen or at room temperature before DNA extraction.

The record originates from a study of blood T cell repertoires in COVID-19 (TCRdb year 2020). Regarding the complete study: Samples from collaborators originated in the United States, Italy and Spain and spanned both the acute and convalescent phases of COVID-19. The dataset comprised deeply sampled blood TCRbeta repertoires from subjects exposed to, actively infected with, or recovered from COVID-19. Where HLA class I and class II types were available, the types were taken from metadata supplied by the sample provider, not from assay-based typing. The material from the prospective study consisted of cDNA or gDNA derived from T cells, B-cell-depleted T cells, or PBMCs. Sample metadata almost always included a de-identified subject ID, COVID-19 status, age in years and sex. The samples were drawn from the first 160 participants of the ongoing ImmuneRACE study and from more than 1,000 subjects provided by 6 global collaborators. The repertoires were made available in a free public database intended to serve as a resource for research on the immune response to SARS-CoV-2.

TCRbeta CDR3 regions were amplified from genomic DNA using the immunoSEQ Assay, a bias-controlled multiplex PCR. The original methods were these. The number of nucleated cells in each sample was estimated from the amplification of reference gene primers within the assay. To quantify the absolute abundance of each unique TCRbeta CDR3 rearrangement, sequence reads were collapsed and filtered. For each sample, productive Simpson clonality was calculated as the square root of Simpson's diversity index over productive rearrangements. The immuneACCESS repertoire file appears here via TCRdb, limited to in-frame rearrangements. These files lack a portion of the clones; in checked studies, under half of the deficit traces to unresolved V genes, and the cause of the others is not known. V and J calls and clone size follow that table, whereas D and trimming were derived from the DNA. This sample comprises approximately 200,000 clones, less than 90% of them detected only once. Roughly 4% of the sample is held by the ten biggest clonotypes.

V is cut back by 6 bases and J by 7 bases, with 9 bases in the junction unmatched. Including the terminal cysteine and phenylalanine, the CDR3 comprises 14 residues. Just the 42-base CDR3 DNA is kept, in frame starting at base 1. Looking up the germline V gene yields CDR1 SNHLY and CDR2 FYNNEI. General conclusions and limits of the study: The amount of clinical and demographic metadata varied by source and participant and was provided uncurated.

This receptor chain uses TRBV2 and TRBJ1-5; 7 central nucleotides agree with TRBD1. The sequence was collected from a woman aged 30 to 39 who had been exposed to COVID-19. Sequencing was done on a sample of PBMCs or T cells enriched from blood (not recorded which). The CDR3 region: CASSPGQSFQPQHF. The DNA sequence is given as TGTGCCAGCAGCCCGGGACAGTCCTTCCAGCCCCAGCATTTT.